This T cell receptor (beta chain) derives from a study of shared clonotypes between healthy human individuals. At the level of the study: Aged between 18 and 49, the donors were a couple of women and a few men.

A note on this clone: In the same sample, other DNA sequences code for this CDR3.

Here immunoSEQ multiplex PCR was the method, and the copy in TCRdb shows in-frame clones only, minus some. The repertoire holds millions of clones, with about 95% as singletons. The receptor was isolated from a man between 18 and 29 years old in good health. The material sequenced was naive CD4+ T cells sorted from blood. Documented subset: CD45RA+ positively selected.

Here the CDR3 reads CASSLRLDQETQYF. As DNA, the CDR3 is TGTGCCAGCAGCTTAAGACTAGACCAAGAGACCCAGTACTTC. The rearrangement uses TRBV7-9 and TRBJ2-5, with D tentatively TRBD2 (6 bases). The CDR3 is 14 amino acids. Germline CDR1 and CDR2: SEHNR and FQNEAQ (reference sequence). The V and J ends lost 2 bases and 0 bases respectively, with 7 bases between them.